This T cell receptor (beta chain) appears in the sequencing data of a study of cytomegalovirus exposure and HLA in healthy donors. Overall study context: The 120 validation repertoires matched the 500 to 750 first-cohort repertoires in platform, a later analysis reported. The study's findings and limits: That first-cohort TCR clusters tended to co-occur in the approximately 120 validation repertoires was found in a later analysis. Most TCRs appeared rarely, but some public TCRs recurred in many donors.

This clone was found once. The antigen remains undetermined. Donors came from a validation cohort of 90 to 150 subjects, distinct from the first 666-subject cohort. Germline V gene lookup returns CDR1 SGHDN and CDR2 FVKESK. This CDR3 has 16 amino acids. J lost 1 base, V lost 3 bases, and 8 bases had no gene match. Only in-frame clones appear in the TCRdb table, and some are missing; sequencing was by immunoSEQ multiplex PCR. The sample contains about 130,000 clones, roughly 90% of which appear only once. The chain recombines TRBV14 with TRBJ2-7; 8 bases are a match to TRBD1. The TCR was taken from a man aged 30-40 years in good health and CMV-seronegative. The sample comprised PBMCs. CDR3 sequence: CASSHGQGRRSYEQYF. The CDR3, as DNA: TGTGCCAGCAGCCACGGACAGGGCCGCAGATCCTACGAGCAGTACTTC.